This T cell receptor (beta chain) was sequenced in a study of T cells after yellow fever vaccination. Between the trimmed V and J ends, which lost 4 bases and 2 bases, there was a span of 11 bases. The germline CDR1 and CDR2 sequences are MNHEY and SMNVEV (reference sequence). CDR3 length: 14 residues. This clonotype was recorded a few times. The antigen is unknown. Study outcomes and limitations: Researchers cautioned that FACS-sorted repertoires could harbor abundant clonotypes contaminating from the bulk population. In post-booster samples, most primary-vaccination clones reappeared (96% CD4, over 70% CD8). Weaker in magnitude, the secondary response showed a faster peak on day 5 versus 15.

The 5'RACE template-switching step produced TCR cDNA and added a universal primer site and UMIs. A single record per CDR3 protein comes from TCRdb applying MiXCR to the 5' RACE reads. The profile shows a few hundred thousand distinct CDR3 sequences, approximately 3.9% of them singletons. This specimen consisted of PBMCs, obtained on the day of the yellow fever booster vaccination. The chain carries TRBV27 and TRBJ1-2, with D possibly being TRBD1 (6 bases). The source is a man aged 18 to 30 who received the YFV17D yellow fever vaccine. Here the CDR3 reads CASSSFTGNYGYTF. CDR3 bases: TGTGCCAGCAGTTCCTTCACAGGGAACTATGGCTACACCTTC.